The 9 T cell receptor beta chains listed next were all sequenced from one sample in a study of cytomegalovirus exposure and HLA in healthy donors. Vbeta (60) and Jbeta (13) primers were used in the PCR. Measured with immunoSEQ multiplex PCR; TCRdb has only the in-frame clones, and not every one. In total, the table holds 150,000 to 200,000 clones. The specimen was PBMCs. The receptors come from a boy aged 10-17 years in good health and CMV-seronegative.

The chain couples TRBV7-8 to TRBJ1-6, with a weak D call TRBD1 (5 bases). Trimming shortened V by 5 bases and J by 0 bases, and 14 bases separated the two germline ends. Germline CDR1 reads SGHVS; CDR2 reads FQNEAQ. The CDR3 contains 17 residues. Here the CDR3 reads CASSTPPQGSYNSPLHF. CDR3 DNA sequence: TGTGCCAGCAGCACCCCTCCCCAGGGCTCCTATAATTCACCCCTCCACTTT.

The chain joins TRBV27 to TRBJ2-7, with 9 positions matching TRBD1. Germline CDR1 and CDR2: MNHEY and SMNVEV (reference sequence). The CDR3 runs 16 residues. V dropped 2 bases and J dropped 2; count of bases not matched to a gene: 7. CDR3 DNA sequence: TGTGCCAGCAGTTTAGAGCCGGACAGGGGCCCCTACGAGCAGTACTTC. Protein: CASSLEPDRGPYEQYF.

The rearrangement uses TRBV5-4 and TRBJ1-1; perhaps TRBD1 as D (6 bases). The CDR3 is 14 amino acids. CDR1 SGHNT and CDR2 YYREEE come from the germline V gene (reference sequence). V lost 1 base, J lost 7 bases, and 14 bases lay in between. CDR3 protein: CASSLMGQISEAFF. CDR3 coding DNA: TGTGCCAGCAGCTTGATGGGACAAATCAGTGAAGCTTTCTTT. Using reference TRBV5-4 and TRBJ1-1 for the parts outside the CDR3, the full variable domain is ETGVTQSPTHLIKTRGQQVTLRCSSQSGHNTVSWYQQALGQGPQFIFQYYREEENGRGNFPPRFSGLQFPNYSSELNVNALELDDSALYLCASSLMGQISEAFFGQGTRLTVV.

This CDR3 reads CASSQTGWGQTTDTQYF. The CDR3 nucleotides read TGCGCCAGCAGCCAAACCGGCTGGGGACAGACCACAGATACGCAGTATTTT. The chain has TRBV4-1 and TRBJ2-3; the match to TRBD1 covers 7 bases. CDR1 and CDR2 (germline): MGHRA, YSYEKL. The CDR3 loop spans 17 amino acids. V lost 2 bases, J lost 2 bases, and 10 bases stayed unmatched.

J is TRBJ1-3 and V is TRBV7-6; 10 bases are shared with TRBD1. The V and J ends lost 4 bases and 2 bases, in that order; junction bases with no gene match: 5. CDR1 and CDR2 (germline): SGHVS, FNYEAQ. The CDR3 consists of 16 residues. The CDR3 sequence is CASSSPGTGAGNTIYF. CDR3 nucleotide sequence: TGTGCCAGCAGCTCCCCCGGGACAGGGGCTGGAAACACCATATATTTT.

The chain employs TRBV4-1 and TRBJ2-2, with 8 bases matching TRBD2. The V gene's germline CDR1 is MGHRA and CDR2 YSYEKL. The CDR3 consists of 17 residues. V shed 2 bases, J shed 5 bases, and the junction held 10 bases outside the gene matches. The CDR3 nucleotides read TGCGCCAGCAGCCAAAGACGGGGGGGCCCGGTAACCGGGGAGCTGTTTTTT. This translates into CASSQRRGGPVTGELFF.

The chain joins TRBV30 to TRBJ1-2; TRBD1 aligns across 7 bases. V was pared by 3 bases and J by 4 bases, with 5 bases of the junction left unmatched. There are 13 residues in the CDR3. The germline CDR1 and CDR2 sequences are GTSNPN and SVGIG (reference sequence). The DNA of the CDR3 is TGTGCCTGGAGAAGGGGGCGCAGCTATGGCTACACCTTC. Its translation is CAWRRGRSYGYTF.

V usage is TRBV15 and J usage is TRBJ2-3; perhaps TRBD1 as D (6 bases). V dropped 2 bases and J dropped 4 bases, with 7 bases sitting between them. This CDR3 spans 13 amino acids. Per germline, CDR1 LNHNV and CDR2 YYDKDF (reference sequence). The CDR3, as DNA: TGTGCCACCAGCAGAACAGGGTCAGATACGCAGTATTTT. Amino acids: CATSRTGSDTQYF.

This CDR3 is CASSLAFAGTPPSPLHF. The CDR3 DNA reads as TGTGCCAGCAGTCTCGCTTTTGCCGGGACACCGCCTTCACCCCTCCACTTT. The chain recombines TRBV28 with TRBJ1-6; tentative D call: TRBD1 (6 bases). Between the trimmed V and J ends, which lost 5 bases and 9 bases, there was a span of 23 bases. CDR1 is MDHEN, CDR2 SYDVKM, per germline. The length of the CDR3 is 17 residues.